This T cell receptor beta chain was identified in a study of blood T cell repertoires in COVID-19. Study background: COVID-19 samples from acute and convalescent phases originated in the United States, Italy and Spain. From T cells, B-cell-depleted T cells, or PBMCs came the material, which was cDNA or gDNA.

Germline CDR1 and CDR2: SQVTM and ANQGSEA. V was cut by 6 bases and J by 0 bases, with 18 bases left in between. This CDR3 comprises 15 residues. As processed by the authors: Amplification with reference gene primers provided the estimates of nucleated cell counts. Using immunoSEQ multiplex PCR, the repertoire was profiled, and TCRdb retains in-frame clones only, with some absent. V, J and clone size are those of that table, while D and trimming were read from the DNA. Of about 170,000 clones in the sample, more than 65% are singletons; the top ten hold 11%. Sequenced input: peripheral blood. The chain is built from TRBV29-1 and TRBJ2-7; tentatively, D is TRBD2 (6 bases). This sequence originates from a man in his sixties or seventies with active or convalescent COVID-19. This CDR3 is CSVAPRLGNSYEQYF. The CDR3 DNA is TGCAGCGTCGCCCCCCGACTAGGCAACTCCTACGAGCAGTACTTC.